The clone carrying this T cell receptor beta chain was detected only a few times. Mouse names are used for the genes. The read ends 4 residues before the CDR3 terminus; that terminus is restored from the germline J gene. Sorting of pooled cutaneous lymph node cells was based on CD4, CD8alpha, NKG2D, NKG2ACE and other markers. This record comes from a study of CD8+ T cells in alopecia areata. cDNA serving as the sequencing template came from extracted, reverse transcribed RNA. Some clones are missing from TCRdb's copy, which holds only in-frame ones; the method was immunoSEQ multiplex PCR. The sample contains 270,000 or so clones, none of them singletons. J lost 0 bases, V lost 2 bases, and 4 bases had no gene match. This CDR3 has 16 residues. CDR1 NSHNY and CDR2 SYGAGN come from the germline V gene.

The clonotype comes from a C3H/HeJ mouse with alopecia areata. The mice in this strain carry MHC haplotype H2-k. The chain employs TRBV13-1 and TRBJ2-2; 7 nucleotides line up with TRBD1. Sequenced material: CD4+ T cells sorted from a lymph node. The chain's CDR3 is CASSERGQANTGQLYF. The DNA read from the CDR3 is TGTGCCAGCAGTGAACGAGGACAGGCAAACACCGGG.